The rows below give T cell receptor beta chains drawn from one sample of a study of PD-1 blockade in classical Hodgkin lymphoma. Data came from immunoSEQ multiplex PCR; TCRdb stores just in-frame clones and leaves some out. Here the sample spans about 23,000 clones, around 89% being singletons. The sequences come from peripheral blood mononuclear cells (PBMCs), collected before the fourth cycle of nivolumab. All receptors come from a human donor with classical Hodgkin lymphoma. CDR3s include the opening cysteine and the closing phenylalanine or tryptophan. The D gene is left open where the match is weak.

v_gene	d_gene	j_gene	CDR3aa
TRBV6-5	-	TRBJ1-2	CASSPIDGNSGYTF
TRBV5-1	TRBD1	TRBJ2-7	CASSLDRGRGEQYF
TRBV9	-	TRBJ1-1	CASSARDHEAFF
TRBV19	-	TRBJ1-1	CATRPPVWLNTEAFF
TRBV4-1	TRBD2	TRBJ2-3	CASSHIAGDTDTQYF
TRBV5-4	-	TRBJ2-7	CASGWGGRLGSYEQYF
TRBV19	-	TRBJ1-1	CAREGKEAFF
TRBV6-1	TRBD1	TRBJ2-7	CASRQGYEQYF
TRBV7-7	-	TRBJ1-1	CASSAHRDTEAFF
TRBV7-3	-	TRBJ1-1	CASSLTAYGVGTEAFF
TRBV5-1	-	TRBJ2-2	CASGLLGDTGELFF
TRBV7-2	TRBD1	TRBJ1-2	CASSLPGGYGYTF
TRBV5-6	-	TRBJ1-2	CATFIRLGPYGYTF
TRBV9	TRBD1	TRBJ1-3	CASSVFSGQGETLYF
TRBV2	-	TRBJ2-7	CAISPGSAAYEQYF
TRBV5-6	TRBD2	TRBJ2-5	CASSWGLLAGDVETQYF
TRBV19	-	TRBJ2-2	CASSIDGRRETGELFF
TRBV30	TRBD1	TRBJ2-2	CAWSGRTGGETGELFF
TRBV2	-	TRBJ2-3	CASSEMGDTQYF
TRBV10-3	TRBD2	TRBJ2-3	CAISEASGGRETSGYTDTQYF
TRBV5-5	-	TRBJ1-3	CASSPVARVGNTIYF
TRBV9	TRBD1	TRBJ1-2	CASSVVNWEGDRGRNGYTF
TRBV6-1	TRBD1	TRBJ1-2	CASSEALGQGNYGYTF
TRBV7-9	-	TRBJ1-1	CASIKTAELNTEAFF
TRBV6-4	-	TRBJ1-6	CASSQFTNSPLHF
TRBV7-9	TRBD1	TRBJ1-5	CASSPIGQGRQPQHF
TRBV11-1	-	TRBJ1-1	CASSLDSYLDTEAFF
TRBV7-2	-	TRBJ2-3	CASSWAGAEDTQYF
TRBV27	TRBD1	TRBJ2-1	CASSPKGAFWNEQFF
TRBV2	-	TRBJ1-5	CASSAGYNQPQHF
TRBV19	-	TRBJ2-7	CASSPAVSYEQYF
TRBV10-3	-	TRBJ1-5	CAISVNSNQPQHF
TRBV10-3	-	TRBJ2-3	CAISEGFTDTQYF
TRBV6-5	-	TRBJ1-2	CASMGTYREGYGYTF
TRBV28	-	TRBJ1-4	CASSLFQGGDEKLFF
TRBV11-1	-	TRBJ2-7	CASSLWSSGSYEQYF
TRBV11-2	-	TRBJ1-6	CASSLWQGNSPLHF
TRBV6-1	-	TRBJ1-5	CASSTTLGQPQHF
TRBV7-2	-	TRBJ2-7	CASSPPGRRYEQYF
TRBV6-5	-	TRBJ2-7	CASSYEGPPGEQYF
TRBV5-4	TRBD1	TRBJ1-4	CASSLEGGQGEKLFF
TRBV6-6	TRBD1	TRBJ2-7	CASSPDRAEQYF
TRBV5-4	TRBD2	TRBJ2-1	CASSFVSSGFYNEQFF
TRBV5-1	-	TRBJ2-2	CASSLAEAGELFF
TRBV11-2	-	TRBJ2-7	CASSSDNFGDYEQYF
TRBV30	-	TRBJ1-2	CAWSLGGPNYGYTF
TRBV10-3	-	TRBJ2-3	CAISVDRFGRDTQYF
TRBV6-1	TRBD1	TRBJ1-1	CASNRGDTEAFF
TRBV19	TRBD1	TRBJ1-3	CASSADRGQGTIYF
TRBV9	TRBD2	TRBJ2-4	CASSAAGGSGNIQYF
TRBV19	TRBD2	TRBJ2-3	CASSILLAGGTDTQYF
TRBV5-1	-	TRBJ1-1	CASSLAWSASGALTAFF
TRBV4-1	-	TRBJ1-1	CASSHGRPNTEAFF